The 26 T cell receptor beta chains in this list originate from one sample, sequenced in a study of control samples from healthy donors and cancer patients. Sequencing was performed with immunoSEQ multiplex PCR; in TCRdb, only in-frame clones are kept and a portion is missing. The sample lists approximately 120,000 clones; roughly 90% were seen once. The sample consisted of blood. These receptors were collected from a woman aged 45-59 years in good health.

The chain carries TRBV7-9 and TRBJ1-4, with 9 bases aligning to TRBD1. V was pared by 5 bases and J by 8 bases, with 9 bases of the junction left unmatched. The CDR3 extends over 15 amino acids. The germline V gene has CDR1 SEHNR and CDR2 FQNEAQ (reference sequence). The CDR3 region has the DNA TGTGCCAGCAGCCTCGGGGGACAGGGAGGCGAAAAACTGTTTTTT. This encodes CASSLGGQGGEKLFF.

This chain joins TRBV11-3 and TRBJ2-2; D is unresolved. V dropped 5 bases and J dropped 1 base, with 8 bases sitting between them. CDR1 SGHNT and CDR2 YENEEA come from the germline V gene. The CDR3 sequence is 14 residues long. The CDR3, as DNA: TGTGCCAGCAGCGTCCGCGGGAACACCGGGGAGCTGTTTTTT. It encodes CASSVRGNTGELFF.

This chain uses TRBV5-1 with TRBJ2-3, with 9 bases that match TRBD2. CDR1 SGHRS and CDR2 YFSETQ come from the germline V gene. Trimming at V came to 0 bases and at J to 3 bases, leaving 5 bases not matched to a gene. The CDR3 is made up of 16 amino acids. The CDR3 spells CASSLAGREGTDTQYF. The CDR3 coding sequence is TGCGCCAGCAGCTTGGCCGGGCGGGAGGGGACAGATACGCAGTATTTT.

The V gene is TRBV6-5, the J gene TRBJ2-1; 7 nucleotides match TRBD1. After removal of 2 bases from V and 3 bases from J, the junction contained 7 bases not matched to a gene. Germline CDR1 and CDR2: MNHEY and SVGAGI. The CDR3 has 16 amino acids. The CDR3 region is CASSYRDREYYNEQFF. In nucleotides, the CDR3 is TGTGCCAGCAGTTACCGAGACAGGGAGTACTACAATGAGCAGTTCTTC.

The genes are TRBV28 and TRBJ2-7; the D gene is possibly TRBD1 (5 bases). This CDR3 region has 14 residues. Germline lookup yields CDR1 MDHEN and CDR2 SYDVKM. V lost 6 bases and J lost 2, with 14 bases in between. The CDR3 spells CASRPRVPAYEQYV. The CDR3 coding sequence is TGTGCCAGCAGACCCAGGGTTCCGGCCTACGAGCAGTACGTC.

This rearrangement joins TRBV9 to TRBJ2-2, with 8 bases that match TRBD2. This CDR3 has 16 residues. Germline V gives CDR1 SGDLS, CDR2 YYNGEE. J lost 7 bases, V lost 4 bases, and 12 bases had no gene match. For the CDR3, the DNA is TGTGCCAGCAGCCAATCGGCGGGGGGCTTCGGCGGGGAGCTGTTTTTT. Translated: CASSQSAGGFGGELFF.

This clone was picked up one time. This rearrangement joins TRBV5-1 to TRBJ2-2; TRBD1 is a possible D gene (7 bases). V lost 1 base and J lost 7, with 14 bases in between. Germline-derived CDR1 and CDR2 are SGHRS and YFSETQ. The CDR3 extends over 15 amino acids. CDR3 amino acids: CASSLRHQGGGELFF. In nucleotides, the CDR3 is TGCGCCAGCAGCTTGAGACATCAGGGGGGCGGGGAGCTGTTTTTT.

The CDR3 loop reads CSASLNEQFF. In DNA, the CDR3 is TGCAGTGCTAGTCTCAATGAGCAGTTCTTC. This chain uses TRBV20-1 with TRBJ2-1; D uncertain. This CDR3 spans 10 amino acids. Germline CDR1 is DFQATT and CDR2 is SNEGSKA (reference sequence). V lost 3 bases, J lost 6 bases, and 3 bases lay in between.

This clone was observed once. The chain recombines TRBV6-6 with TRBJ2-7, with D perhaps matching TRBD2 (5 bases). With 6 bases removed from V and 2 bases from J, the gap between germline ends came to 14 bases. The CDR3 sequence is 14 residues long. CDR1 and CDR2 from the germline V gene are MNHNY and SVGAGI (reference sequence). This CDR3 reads CASSPRERPYEQYF. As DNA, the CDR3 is TGTGCCAGCAGCCCACGGGAACGGCCCTACGAGCAGTACTTC.

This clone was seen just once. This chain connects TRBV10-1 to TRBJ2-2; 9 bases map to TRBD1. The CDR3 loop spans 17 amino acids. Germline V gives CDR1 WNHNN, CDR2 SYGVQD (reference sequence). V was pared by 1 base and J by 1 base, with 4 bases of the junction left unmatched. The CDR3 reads CASSEFGTGLNTGELFF. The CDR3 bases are TGCGCCAGCAGTGAGTTTGGGACAGGGCTGAACACCGGGGAGCTGTTTTTT.

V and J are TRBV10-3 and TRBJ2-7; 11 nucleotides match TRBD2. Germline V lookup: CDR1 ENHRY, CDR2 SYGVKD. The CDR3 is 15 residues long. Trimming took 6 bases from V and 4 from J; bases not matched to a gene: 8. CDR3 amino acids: CAISPGLAGVYEQYV. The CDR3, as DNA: TGTGCCATCAGCCCCGGACTAGCGGGCGTATACGAGCAGTACGTC.

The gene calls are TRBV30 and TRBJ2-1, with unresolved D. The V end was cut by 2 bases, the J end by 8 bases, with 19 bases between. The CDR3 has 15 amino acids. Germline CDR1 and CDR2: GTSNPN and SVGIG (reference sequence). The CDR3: CAWSSRQTTTDEQFF. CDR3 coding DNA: TGTGCCTGGAGTTCCCGTCAAACTACCACGGATGAGCAGTTCTTC.

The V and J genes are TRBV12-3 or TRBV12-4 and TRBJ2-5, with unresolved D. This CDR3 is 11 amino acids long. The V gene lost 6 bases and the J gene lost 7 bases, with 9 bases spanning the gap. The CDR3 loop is CASRSRGTQYF. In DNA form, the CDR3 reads TGTGCCAGCAGGTCTCGCGGGACCCAGTACTTC.

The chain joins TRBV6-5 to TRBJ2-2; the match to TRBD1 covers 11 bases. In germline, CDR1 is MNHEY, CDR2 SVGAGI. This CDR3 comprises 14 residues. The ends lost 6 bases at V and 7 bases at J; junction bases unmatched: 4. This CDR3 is CASRRDRGIGELFF. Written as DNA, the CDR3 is TGTGCCAGCAGAAGGGACAGGGGGATCGGGGAGCTGTTTTTT.

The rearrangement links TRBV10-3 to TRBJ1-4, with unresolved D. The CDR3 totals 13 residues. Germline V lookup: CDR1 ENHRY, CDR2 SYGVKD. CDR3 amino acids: CAIATLPGEKLFF. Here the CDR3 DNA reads TGTGCGATCGCCACTCTACCGGGTGAAAAACTGTTTTTT.

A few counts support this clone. CDR3 bases: TGTGCCAGCAGCCAAGAGAGAACATACAATGAGCAGTTCTTC. It is translated as CASSQERTYNEQFF. V and J are TRBV3-1 (or the pseudogene TRBV3-2) and TRBJ2-1; D remains unclear. V was pared by 0 bases and J by 4 bases, with 7 bases between. This CDR3 region has 14 residues. The V gene's germline CDR1 is LGHDT and CDR2 YNNKEL (reference sequence).

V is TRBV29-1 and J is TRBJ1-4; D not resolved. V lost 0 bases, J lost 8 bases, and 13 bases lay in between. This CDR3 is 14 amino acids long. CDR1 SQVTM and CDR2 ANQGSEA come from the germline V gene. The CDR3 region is CSVEEPPGQEKLFF. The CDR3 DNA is TGCAGCGTTGAAGAACCGCCTGGCCAGGAAAAACTGTTTTTT. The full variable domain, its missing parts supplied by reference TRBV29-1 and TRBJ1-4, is SAVISQKPSRDICQRGTSLTIQCQVDSQVTMMFWYRQQPGQSLTLIATANQGSEATYESGFVIDKFPISRPNLTFSTLTVSNMSPEDSSIYLCSVEEPPGQEKLFFGSGTQLSVL.

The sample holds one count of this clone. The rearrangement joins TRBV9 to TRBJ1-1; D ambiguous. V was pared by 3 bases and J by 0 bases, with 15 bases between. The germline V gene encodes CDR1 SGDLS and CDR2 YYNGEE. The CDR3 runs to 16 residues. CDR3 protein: CASSARTAPMNTEAFF. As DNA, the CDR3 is TGTGCCAGCAGCGCCCGGACCGCTCCTATGAACACTGAAGCTTTCTTT. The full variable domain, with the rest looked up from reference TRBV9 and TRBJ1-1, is DSGVTQTPKHLITATGQRVTLRCSPRSGDLSVYWYQQSLDQGLQFLIQYYNGEERAKGNILERFSAQQFPDLHSELNLSSLELGDSALYFCASSARTAPMNTEAFFGQGTRLTVV.

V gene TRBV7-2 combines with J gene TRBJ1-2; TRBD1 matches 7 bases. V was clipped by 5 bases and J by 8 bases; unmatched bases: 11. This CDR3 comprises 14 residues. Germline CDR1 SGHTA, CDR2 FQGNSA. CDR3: CASSPLGTAVGYTF. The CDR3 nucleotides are TGTGCCAGCAGCCCTTTAGGGACAGCAGTAGGCTACACCTTC.

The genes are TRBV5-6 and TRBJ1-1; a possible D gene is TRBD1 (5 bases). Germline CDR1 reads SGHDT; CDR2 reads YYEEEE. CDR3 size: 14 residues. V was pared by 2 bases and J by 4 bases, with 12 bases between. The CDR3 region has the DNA TGTGCCAGCAGCTTAGTTGGGGGTTTCACTGAAGCTTTCTTT. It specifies CASSLVGGFTEAFF.

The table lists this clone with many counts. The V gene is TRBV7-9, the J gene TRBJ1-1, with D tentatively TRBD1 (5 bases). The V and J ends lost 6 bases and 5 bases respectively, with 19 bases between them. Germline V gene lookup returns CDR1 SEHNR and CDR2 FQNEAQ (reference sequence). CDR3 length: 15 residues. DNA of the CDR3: TGTGCCAGCAGGTCCGCGGGGGGAACCGGTACTGAAGCTTTCTTT. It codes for CASRSAGGTGTEAFF.

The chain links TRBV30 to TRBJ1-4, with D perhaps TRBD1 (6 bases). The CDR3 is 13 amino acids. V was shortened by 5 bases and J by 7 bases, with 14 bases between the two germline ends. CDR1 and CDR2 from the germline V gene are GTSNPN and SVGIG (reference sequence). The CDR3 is CAWDSTGSEKLFF. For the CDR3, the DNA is TGTGCCTGGGATAGTACAGGGAGTGAAAAACTGTTTTTT.

The CDR3 bases are TGCGCCAGCAGCCAAGAGATATCCCAGGGTCGCACAGATACGCAGTATTTT. Its protein is CASSQEISQGRTDTQYF. The V gene is TRBV4-3, the J gene TRBJ2-3, with a possible D match to TRBD1 (5 bases). Germline V gene sequence: CDR1 LGHNA, CDR2 YSLEER. Trimming pared 0 bases from V and 1 base from J, leaving 14 bases between. The CDR3 covers 17 residues.

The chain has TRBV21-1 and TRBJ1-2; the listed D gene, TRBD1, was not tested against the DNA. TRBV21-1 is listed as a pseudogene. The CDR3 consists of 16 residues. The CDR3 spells CASSKGGTGGSYGYTF. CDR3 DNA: TGTGCCAGCAGCAAAGGGGGGACAGGGGGGTCCTATGGCTACACCTTC.

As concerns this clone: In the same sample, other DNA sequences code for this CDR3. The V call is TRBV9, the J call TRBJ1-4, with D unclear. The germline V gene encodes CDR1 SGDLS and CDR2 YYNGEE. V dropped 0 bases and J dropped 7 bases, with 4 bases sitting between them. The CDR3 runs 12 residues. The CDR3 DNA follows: TGTGCCAGCAGCGTAGACGGTGAAAAACTGTTTTTT. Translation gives CASSVDGEKLFF. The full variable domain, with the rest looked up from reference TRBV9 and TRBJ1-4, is DSGVTQTPKHLITATGQRVTLRCSPRSGDLSVYWYQQSLDQGLQFLIQYYNGEERAKGNILERFSAQQFPDLHSELNLSSLELGDSALYFCASSVDGEKLFFGSGTQLSVL.

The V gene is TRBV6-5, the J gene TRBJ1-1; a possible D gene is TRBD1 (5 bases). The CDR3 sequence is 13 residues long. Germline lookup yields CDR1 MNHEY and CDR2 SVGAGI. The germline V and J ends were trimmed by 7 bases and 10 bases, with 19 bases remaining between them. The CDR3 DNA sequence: TGTGCCAGCATGGGGGGGTCTGTGCGGGGAGCTTTCTTT. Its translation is CASMGGSVRGAFF.